The 8 T cell receptor beta chains below come from one sample, sequenced in a study of T cell repertoires in cytomegalovirus infection. Their antigens remain unidentified. Via MiXCR, TCRdb re-called the reads, giving one row per CDR3 protein. The data contain some 350,000 distinct CDR3 sequences, roughly 34% of them singletons. The starting material was cultured PBMCs, obtained from culture after CMV antigen stimulation. These receptors were obtained from a human donor in good health (CMV status not recorded). Some clones in this sample may be carry-over from other donors' samples.

This clonotype was counted at least ten times. The rearrangement links TRBV9 to TRBJ1-2; 7 nucleotides align to TRBD1. V lost 2 bases to trimming and J lost 7 bases; unmatched junction nucleotides: 14. The CDR3 runs to 16 residues. Per the germline V gene, CDR1 is SGDLS and CDR2 is YYNGEE. The CDR3 sequence: CASSVGPGGGRSGYTF. As DNA, the CDR3 is TGTGCCAGCAGCGTTGGCCCAGGGGGGGGGCGTTCTGGCTACACCTTC.

The J gene is TRBJ2-2, the V gene TRBV25-1, with a possible D match to TRBD2 (6 bases). The CDR3 loop spans 14 amino acids. Germline values: CDR1 MGHDK, CDR2 SYGVNS. V gave up 4 bases and J gave up 4 bases, with 10 bases separating them. CDR3 sequence: CASSAGLTTGELFF. CDR3 DNA sequence: TGTGCCAGCAGTGCGGGACTCACCACCGGGGAGCTGTTTTTT.

The sample holds a few counts of this clonotype. This chain uses TRBV28 with TRBJ2-5; 10 nucleotides match TRBD2. CDR1 and CDR2 (germline): MDHEN, SYDVKM. Unmatched junction bases numbered 0, after V lost 3 bases and J lost 5 bases. The CDR3 consists of 13 residues. The CDR3 coding sequence is TGTGCCAGCAGTTTTAGCGGGAGGGAGACCCAGTACTTC. Protein sequence: CASSFSGRETQYF.

This clonotype has more than one count but fewer than ten. The DNA for the CDR3 is TGTGCCAGCAGTGAAGGGACACTTAGCAATCAGCCCCAGCATTTT. Its protein is CASSEGTLSNQPQHF. The chain is built from TRBV6-1 and TRBJ1-5; TRBD1 might be the D (5 bases). The V end lost 1 base, the J end lost 0 bases, and 7 bases lay between the germline ends. Germline values: CDR1 MNHNS, CDR2 SASEGT. This CDR3 has 15 residues.

The rearrangement joins TRBV11-2 to TRBJ2-5; D may be TRBD2 (6 bases). V gave up 0 bases and J gave up 4 bases, with 15 bases separating them. The CDR3 spans 16 residues. Germline lookup yields CDR1 SGHAT and CDR2 FQNNGV. In nucleotides, the CDR3 is TGTGCCAGCAGCTTAGATCTTCTTGGGGGAGGAGAGACCCAGTACTTC. It is translated as CASSLDLLGGGETQYF.

This clonotype was seen only a few times. The rearrangement uses TRBV7-2 and TRBJ2-7; TRBD2 might be the D (6 bases). Germline V gene lookup returns CDR1 SGHTA and CDR2 FQGNSA. V was pared by 2 bases and J by 6 bases, with 20 bases between. CDR3 length: 16 residues. CDR3: CASSLIHSGTRGEQYF. CDR3 in DNA: TGTGCCAGCAGCTTAATTCACTCCGGGACGCGGGGCGAGCAGTACTTC. Full variable domain (missing parts from reference TRBV7-2 and TRBJ2-7): GAGVSQSPSNKVTEKGKDVELRCDPISGHTALYWYRQSLGQGLEFLIYFQGNSAPDKSGLPSDRFSAERTGGSVSTLTIQRTQQEDSAVYLCASSLIHSGTRGEQYFGPGTRLTVT.

The chain joins TRBV20-1 to TRBJ1-6, with 7 bases matching TRBD1. V gave up 5 bases and J gave up 0 bases; unmatched junction bases: 4. This CDR3 is built from 15 residues. CDR1 and CDR2 from the germline V gene are DFQATT and SNEGSKA (reference sequence). The CDR3 DNA is TGCAGTGCTCGGGACAGACGCTCCTATAATTCACCCCTCCACTTT. Translated, it gives CSARDRRSYNSPLHF.

This chain links TRBV19 with TRBJ1-5; 10 bases fit TRBD1. Trimming removed 8 bases from V and 8 bases from J; junction bases left unmatched: 18. CDR3 size: 17 residues. Germline CDR1 and CDR2: LNHDA and SQIVND (reference sequence). The CDR3 region has the DNA TGTGCCAGTGCCCTACGAAGACAGGGGGCTGGAGGGGAGCCCCAGCATTTT. Its protein is CASALRRQGAGGEPQHF.